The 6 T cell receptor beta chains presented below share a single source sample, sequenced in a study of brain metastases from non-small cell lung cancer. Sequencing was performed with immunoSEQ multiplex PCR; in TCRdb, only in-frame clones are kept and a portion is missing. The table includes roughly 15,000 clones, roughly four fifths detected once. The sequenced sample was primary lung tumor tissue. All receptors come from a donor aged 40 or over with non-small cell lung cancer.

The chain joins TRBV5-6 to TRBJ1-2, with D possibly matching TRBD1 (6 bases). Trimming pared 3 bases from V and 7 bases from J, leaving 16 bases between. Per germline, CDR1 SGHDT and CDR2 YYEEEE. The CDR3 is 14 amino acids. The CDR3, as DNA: TGTGCCAGCAGCTCCTCGGGGGGCGCCTTTGGCTACACCTTC. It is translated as CASSSSGGAFGYTF.

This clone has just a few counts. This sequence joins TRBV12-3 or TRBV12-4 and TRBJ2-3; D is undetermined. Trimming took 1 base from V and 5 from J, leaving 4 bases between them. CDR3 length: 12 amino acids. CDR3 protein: CASSLGKDTQYF. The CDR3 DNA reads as TGTGCCAGCAGTTTAGGAAAAGATACGCAGTATTTT.

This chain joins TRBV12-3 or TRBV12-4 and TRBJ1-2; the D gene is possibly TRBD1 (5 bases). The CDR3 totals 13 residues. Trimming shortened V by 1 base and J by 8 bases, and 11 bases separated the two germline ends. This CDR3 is CASSLGERGGYTF. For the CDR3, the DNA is TGTGCCAGCAGTTTAGGGGAAAGGGGAGGCTACACCTTC.

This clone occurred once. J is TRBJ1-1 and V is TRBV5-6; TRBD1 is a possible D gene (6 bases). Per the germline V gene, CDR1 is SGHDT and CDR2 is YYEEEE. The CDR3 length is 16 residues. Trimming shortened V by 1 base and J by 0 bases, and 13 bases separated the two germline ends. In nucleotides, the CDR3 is TGTGCCAGCAGCTTGATGACAGGCCGAATGAACACTGAAGCTTTCTTT. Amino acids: CASSLMTGRMNTEAFF.

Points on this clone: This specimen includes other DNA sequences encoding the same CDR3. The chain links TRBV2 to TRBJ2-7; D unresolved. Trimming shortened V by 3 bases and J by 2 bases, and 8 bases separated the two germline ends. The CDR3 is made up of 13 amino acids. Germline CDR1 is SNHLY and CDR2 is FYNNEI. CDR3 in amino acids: CASSEDGAYEQYF. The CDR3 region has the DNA TGTGCCAGCAGTGAGGACGGAGCCTACGAGCAGTACTTC.

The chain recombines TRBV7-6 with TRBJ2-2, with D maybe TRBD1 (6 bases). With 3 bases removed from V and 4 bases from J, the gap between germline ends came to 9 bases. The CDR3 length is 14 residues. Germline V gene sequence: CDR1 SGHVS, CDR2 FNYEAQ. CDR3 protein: CASSFMTGTGELFF. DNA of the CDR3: TGTGCCAGCAGCTTCATGACAGGCACCGGGGAGCTGTTTTTT.